This TCR beta chain came from a study of cytomegalovirus exposure and HLA in healthy donors (dated by TCRdb to 2016 to 2017). Study-level background: The 700 or so repertoires of the first cohort and the roughly 110 validation repertoires were produced on the same platform, according to a later analysis. The aim of the study was to test whether cataloging public T cell receptors could identify signatures of past pathogen exposure. Besides the first cohort of about 730 subjects, a separate validation cohort made up of some 110 different subjects was used. To predict cytomegalovirus infection status, the study combined high-throughput TCR immunosequencing, statistical association of individual TCRs with disease status, and machine learning.

The donors belonged to the validation cohort of about 120 subjects, which was separate from the approximately 700-subject first cohort. What the work shows at the level of the full study, not this receptor alone: The classifier was reported to diagnose cytomegalovirus status with high specificity and sensitivity in both the original cohort and the validation cohort. In a later analysis, TCRs clustered in the first cohort were found to also tend to co-occur in the approximately 120 validation repertoires, with approximately 93% of cluster scores above 0. The validation cohort had no HLA typing available for a later analysis, so co-occurrence within that cohort was assessed over all 120 or so repertoires. The authors suggested that the approach could potentially be extended to other disease states and immunological phenotypes. The study gave a list of under 200 TCR beta chains associated with cytomegalovirus. Across donors, most TCR sequences were observed very rarely, whereas some public TCRs were present in many individuals. A few of the identified cytomegalovirus-associated TCR beta chains were confirmed in vitro to be specific for cytomegalovirus antigens.

Of note for this clone: Its antigen remains undetermined. No much larger clone exists at a distance of one base, and base qualities are not known.

The library was made by the immunoSEQ multiplex PCR assay. As for how the authors treated the data: A statistical classification framework was built for diagnosing cytomegalovirus status from the catalog of TCR beta chain sequences. Here the immuneACCESS table is served through TCRdb, limited to in-frame sequences with V and J called. Missing clones are a known gap in these copies; in checked studies unresolved V genes cover under half, and the rest lacks a known reason. D and trimming come from the DNA, and the V and J calls and clone size come from that table. This sample has roughly 100,000 clones in its table, and about 86% of those were observed once. The ten biggest clones cover roughly 4% of the sample. The receptor's source is a woman under 30 in good health and CMV-seropositive. The sequencing input was PBMCs.

The CDR3 amino acid sequence is: CASSEQGSGELFF. In nucleotides, the sequence is TGTGCCAGCAGTGAACAGGGATCCGGGGAGCTGTTTTTT. The chain is assembled from TRBV27 and TRBJ2-2, with a tentative D gene TRBD1 over 6 matching bases. Reading from cysteine to phenylalanine, the CDR3 counts 13 amino acids. Only CDR3 DNA remains: 39 bases, in frame from the first base. The germline V gene (reference sequence) specifies MNHEY as CDR1 and SMNVEV as CDR2. The junction carries 10 bases between V and J, which are trimmed by 5 bases and 6 bases respectively.